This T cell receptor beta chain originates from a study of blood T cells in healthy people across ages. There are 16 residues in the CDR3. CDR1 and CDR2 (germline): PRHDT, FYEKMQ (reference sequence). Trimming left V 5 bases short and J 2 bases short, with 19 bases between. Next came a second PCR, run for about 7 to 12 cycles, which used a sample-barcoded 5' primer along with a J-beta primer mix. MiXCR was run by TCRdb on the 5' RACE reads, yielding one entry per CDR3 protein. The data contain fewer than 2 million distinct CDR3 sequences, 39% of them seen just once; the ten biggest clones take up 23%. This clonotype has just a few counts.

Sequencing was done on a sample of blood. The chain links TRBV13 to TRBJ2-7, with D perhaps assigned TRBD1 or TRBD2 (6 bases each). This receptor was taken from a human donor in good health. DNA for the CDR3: TGTGCCAGCAGCCCACCATGGGGGGCCCCGACCTACGAGCAGTACTTC. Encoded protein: CASSPPWGAPTYEQYF.